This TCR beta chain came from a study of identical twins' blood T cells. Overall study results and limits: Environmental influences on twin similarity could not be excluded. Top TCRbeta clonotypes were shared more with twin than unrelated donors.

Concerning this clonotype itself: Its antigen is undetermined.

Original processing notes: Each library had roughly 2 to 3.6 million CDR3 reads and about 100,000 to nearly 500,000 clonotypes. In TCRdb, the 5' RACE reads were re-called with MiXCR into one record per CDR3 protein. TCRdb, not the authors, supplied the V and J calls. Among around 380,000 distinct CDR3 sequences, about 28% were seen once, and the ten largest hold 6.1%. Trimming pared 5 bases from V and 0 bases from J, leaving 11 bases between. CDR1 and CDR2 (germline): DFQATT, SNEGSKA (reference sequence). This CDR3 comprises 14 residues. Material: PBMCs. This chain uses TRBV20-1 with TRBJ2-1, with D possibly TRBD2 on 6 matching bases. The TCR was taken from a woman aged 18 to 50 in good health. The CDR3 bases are TGCAGTGCTCGACTAGTGAGCTCCTACAATGAGCAGTTCTTC. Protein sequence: CSARLVSSYNEQFF.